Listed below are T cell receptor beta chains from one sample, sequenced in a study of T cells in Graves' hyperthyroidism and ophthalmopathy. One entry per CDR3 protein results from TCRdb running MiXCR on the multiplex PCR reads. The sample shows fewer than 500,000 distinct CDR3 sequences, 13% of them seen only once. The specimen sequenced was blood. Receptor source: a man younger than 40 with Graves' hyperthyroidism that later progressed to Graves' ophthalmopathy. Each CDR3 is given with its conserved first and last residue. A D gene is named only where the DNA matches it firmly. Where a row states a size, it is once, few, many or the class of an expanded clone; other rows omit it.

CDR3 length | J gene | clone size | V gene | D gene | CDR3 protein | CDR3 DNA
11 | TRBJ2-3 | few | TRBV30 | - | CAWSVSDTQYF | TGTGCCTGGAGTGTATCAGATACGCAGTATTTT
16 | TRBJ1-4 | many | TRBV7-9 | - | CASSFSVGSEGEKLFF | TGTGCCAGCAGCTTTAGTGTAGGCAGCGAGGGAGAAAAACTGTTTTTT
15 | TRBJ1-1 | few | TRBV14 | - | CASSQARGVRTEAFF | TGTGCCAGCAGCCAAGCCCGGGGGGTGAGGACTGAAGCTTTCTTT
18 | TRBJ2-6 | - | TRBV19 | - | CASSIRVREVGGANVLTF | TGTGCCAGTAGTATAAGGGTCAGGGAAGTAGGTGGGGCCAACGTCCTGACTTTC
15 | TRBJ2-3 | - | TRBV2 | - | CASRRGAGSTDTQYF | TGTGCCAGCAGGAGGGGGGCCGGAAGCACAGATACGCAGTATTTT
17 | TRBJ2-1 | many | TRBV5-1 | - | CASSFSSVASSYNEQFF | TGCGCCAGCAGCTTCTCATCTGTGGCGAGCTCCTACAATGAGCAGTTCTTC
14 | TRBJ2-2 | - | TRBV19 | - | CASSIARNTGELFF | TGTGCCAGTAGTATAGCCAGGAACACCGGGGAGCTGTTTTTT
15 | TRBJ1-2 | few | TRBV15 | TRBD1 | CATSRDKKGTGGYTF | TGTGCCACCAGCAGAGATAAGAAGGGGACAGGGGGCTACACCTTC
14 | TRBJ2-7 | - | TRBV6-1 | - | CPSSEYGSSYEQYF | TGTCCCAGCAGTGAATACGGGAGCTCCTACGAGCAGTACTTC
12 | TRBJ1-1 | many | TRBV6-5 | - | CASSYTGQNAFF | TGTGCCAGCAGTTACACCGGACAGAATGCTTTCTTT
17 | TRBJ1-4 | once | TRBV2 | - | CASSLTFRQDTNEKLFF | TGTGCCAGCAGTCTCACCTTTAGACAGGACACCAATGAAAAACTGTTTTTT
14 | TRBJ1-3 | - | TRBV9 | TRBD1 | CASSARDRAHTIYF | TGTGCCAGCAGCGCCCGGGACAGGGCTCACACCATATATTTT
16 | TRBJ1-6 | - | TRBV4-1 | - | CASSHALTGSYSPLHF | TGCGCCAGCAGCCATGCGCTGACGGGGTCTTATTCACCCCTCCACTTT
14 | TRBJ2-5 | - | TRBV5-1 | - | CASSLDEGRETQYF | TGCGCCAGCAGCTTGGATGAGGGTCGAGAGACCCAGTACTTC
14 | TRBJ2-2 | many | TRBV11-2 | - | CASSATRVAGELFF | TGTGCCAGCAGCGCGACTAGGGTGGCCGGGGAGCTGTTTTTT
14 | TRBJ1-2 | - | TRBV4-1 | - | CASSQPLGNYGYTF | TGCGCCAGCAGCCAACCCTTGGGTAACTATGGCTACACCTTC
14 | TRBJ1-5 | many | TRBV28 | - | CASSFRADSKPQHF | TGTGCCAGCAGTTTCCGGGCAGACAGCAAGCCCCAGCATTTT
13 | TRBJ2-7 | many | TRBV7-9 | - | CASSLDRPGEQYF | TGTGCCAGCAGCTTAGACCGTCCGGGCGAGCAGTACTTC
12 | TRBJ1-1 | many | TRBV30 | - | CAWFNGVAEAFF | TGTGCCTGGTTTAACGGGGTCGCTGAAGCTTTCTTT
15 | TRBJ2-3 | many | TRBV28 | - | CASSLSGANTDTQYF | TGTGCCAGCAGTTTATCGGGGGCTAACACAGATACGCAGTATTTT
14 | TRBJ2-3 | few | TRBV18 | TRBD1 | CASATGTSTYTQYF | TGTGCCAGCGCGACAGGGACAAGCACATATACGCAGTATTTT
10 | TRBJ1-6 | - | TRBV29-1 | - | CSVDTSPLHF | TGCAGCGTTGATACTTCACCCCTCCACTTT
14 | TRBJ1-4 | many | TRBV7-9 | - | CASSRRGANEKLFF | TGTGCCAGCAGCCGTAGGGGGGCGAATGAAAAACTGTTTTTT
15 | TRBJ2-1 | many | TRBV27 | - | CASTKLPSSYNEQFF | TGTGCCAGCACCAAACTGCCCAGCTCCTACAATGAGCAGTTCTTC
16 | TRBJ2-7 | few | TRBV7-9 | TRBD2 | CASSLALAGDTYEQYF | TGTGCCAGCAGCCTCGCCCTAGCGGGGGATACCTACGAGCAGTACTTC
14 | TRBJ2-7 | many | TRBV7-2 | - | CASRFTRESYEQYF | TGTGCCAGCAGATTTACTAGGGAATCCTACGAGCAGTACTTC
15 | TRBJ2-4 | many | TRBV11-3 | TRBD2 | CASSSTRGTPNIQYF | TGTGCCAGCAGCTCCACGCGGGGGACCCCAAACATTCAGTACTTC
14 | TRBJ1-6 | - | TRBV25-1 | - | CASKEDSYNSPLHF | TGTGCCAGCAAAGAGGACAGCTATAATTCACCCCTCCACTTT